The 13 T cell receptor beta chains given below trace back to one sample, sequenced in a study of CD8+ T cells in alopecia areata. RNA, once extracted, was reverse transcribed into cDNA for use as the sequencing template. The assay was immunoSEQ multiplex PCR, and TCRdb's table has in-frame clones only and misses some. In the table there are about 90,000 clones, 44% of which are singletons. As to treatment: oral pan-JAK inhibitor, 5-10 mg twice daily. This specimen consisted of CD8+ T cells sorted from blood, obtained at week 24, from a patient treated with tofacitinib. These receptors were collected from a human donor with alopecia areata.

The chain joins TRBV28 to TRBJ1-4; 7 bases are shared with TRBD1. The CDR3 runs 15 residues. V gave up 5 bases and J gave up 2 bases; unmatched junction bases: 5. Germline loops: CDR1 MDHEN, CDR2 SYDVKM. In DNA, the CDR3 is TGTGCCAGCAGTATCACACAGGGGACTAATGAAAAACTGTTTTTT. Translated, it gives CASSITQGTNEKLFF.

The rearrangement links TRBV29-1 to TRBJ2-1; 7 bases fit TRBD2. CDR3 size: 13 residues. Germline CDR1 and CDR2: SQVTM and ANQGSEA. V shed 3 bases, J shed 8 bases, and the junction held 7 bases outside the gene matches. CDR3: CSVEAGEVHEQFF. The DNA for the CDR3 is TGCAGCGTTGAGGCGGGAGAGGTCCATGAGCAGTTCTTC.

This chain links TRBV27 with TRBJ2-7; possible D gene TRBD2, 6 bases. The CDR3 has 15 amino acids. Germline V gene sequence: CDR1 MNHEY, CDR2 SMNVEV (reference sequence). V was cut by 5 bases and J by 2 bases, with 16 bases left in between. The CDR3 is CASSPRGTGTYEQYF. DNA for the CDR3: TGTGCCAGCAGTCCCCGGGGGACGGGAACCTACGAGCAGTACTTC.

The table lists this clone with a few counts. The CDR3 DNA is TGCGCCAGCAGCCAAGTGGGCGAACAGTACTTC. This sequence encodes CASSQVGEQYF. V and J are TRBV4-1 and TRBJ2-5, with unresolved D. There are 11 residues in the CDR3. The germline V and J ends were trimmed by 1 base and 11 bases, with 8 bases remaining between them. Germline assignment: CDR1 MGHRA and CDR2 YSYEKL.

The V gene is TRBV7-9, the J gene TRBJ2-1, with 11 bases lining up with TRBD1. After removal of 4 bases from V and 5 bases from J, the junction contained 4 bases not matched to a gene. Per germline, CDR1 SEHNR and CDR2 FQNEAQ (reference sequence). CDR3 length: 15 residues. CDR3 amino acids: CASSYRDRGNNEQFF. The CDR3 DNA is TGTGCCAGCAGCTACCGGGACAGGGGGAACAATGAGCAGTTCTTC. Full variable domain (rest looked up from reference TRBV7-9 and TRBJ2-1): DTGVSQNPRHKITKRGQNVTFRCDPISEHNRLYWYRQTLGQGPEFLTYFQNEAQLEKSRLLSDRFSAERPKGSFSTLEIQRTEQGDSAMYLCASSYRDRGNNEQFFGPGTRLTVL.

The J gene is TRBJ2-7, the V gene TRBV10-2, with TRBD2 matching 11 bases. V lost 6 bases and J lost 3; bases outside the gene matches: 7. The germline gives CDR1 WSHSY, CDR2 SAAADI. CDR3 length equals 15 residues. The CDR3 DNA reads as TGCGCCAGCAGGGAGACTAGCGGGACCCTCTACGAGCAGTACTTC. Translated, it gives CASRETSGTLYEQYF.

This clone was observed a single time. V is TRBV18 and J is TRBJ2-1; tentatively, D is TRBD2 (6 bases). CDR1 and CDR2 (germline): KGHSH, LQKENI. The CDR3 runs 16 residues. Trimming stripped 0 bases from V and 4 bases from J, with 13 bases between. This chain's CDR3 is CASSPPQVAAYNEQFF. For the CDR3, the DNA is TGTGCCAGCTCACCACCACAAGTAGCGGCTTACAATGAGCAGTTCTTC.

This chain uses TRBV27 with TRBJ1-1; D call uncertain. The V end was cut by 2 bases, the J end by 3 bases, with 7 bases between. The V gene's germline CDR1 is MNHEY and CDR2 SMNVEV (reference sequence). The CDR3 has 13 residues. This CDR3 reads CASSLAGYTEAFF. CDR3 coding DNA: TGTGCCAGCAGTTTAGCGGGCTACACTGAAGCTTTCTTT.

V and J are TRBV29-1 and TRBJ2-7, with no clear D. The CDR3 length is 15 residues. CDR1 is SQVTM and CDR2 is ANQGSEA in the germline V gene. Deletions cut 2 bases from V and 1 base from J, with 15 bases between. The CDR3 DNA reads TGCAGCGTTGAATCACAGTACACGAATTCCTACGAGCAGTACTTC. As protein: CSVESQYTNSYEQYF.

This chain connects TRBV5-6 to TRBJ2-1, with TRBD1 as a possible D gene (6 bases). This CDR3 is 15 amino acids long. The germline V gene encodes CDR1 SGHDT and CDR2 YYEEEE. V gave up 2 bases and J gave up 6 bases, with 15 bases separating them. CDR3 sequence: CASSLPTGFPNEQFF. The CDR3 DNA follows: TGTGCCAGCAGCTTACCAACAGGGTTCCCCAATGAGCAGTTCTTC.

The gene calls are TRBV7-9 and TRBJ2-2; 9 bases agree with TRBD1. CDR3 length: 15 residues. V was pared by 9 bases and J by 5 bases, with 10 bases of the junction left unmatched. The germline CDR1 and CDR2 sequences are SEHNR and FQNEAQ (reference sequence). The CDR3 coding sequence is TGTGCCAGTAACCCGGGACAGGGAATAACCGGGGAGCTGTTTTTT. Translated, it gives CASNPGQGITGELFF. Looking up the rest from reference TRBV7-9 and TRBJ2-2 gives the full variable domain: DTGVSQNPRHKITKRGQNVTFRCDPISEHNRLYWYRQTLGQGPEFLTYFQNEAQLEKSRLLSDRFSAERPKGSFSTLEIQRTEQGDSAMYLCASNPGQGITGELFFGEGSRLTVL.

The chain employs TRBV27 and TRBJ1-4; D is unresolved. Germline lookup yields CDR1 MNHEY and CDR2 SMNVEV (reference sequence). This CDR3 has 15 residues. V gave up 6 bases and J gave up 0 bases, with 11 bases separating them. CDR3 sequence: CASRLNRATNEKLFF. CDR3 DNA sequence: TGTGCCAGCAGGCTAAACAGAGCAACTAATGAAAAACTGTTTTTT.

This CDR3 reads CASSQGDTEAFF. CDR3 nucleotide sequence: TGTGCCAGCAGCCAAGGTGACACTGAAGCTTTCTTT. This chain joins TRBV7-9 and TRBJ1-1; D ambiguous. Germline assignment: CDR1 SEHNR and CDR2 FQNEAQ (reference sequence). This CDR3 comprises 12 residues. Trimming left V 5 bases short and J 3 bases short, with 7 bases between.